What follows are 24 T cell receptor beta chains derived from one specimen sequenced in a study of blood T cell repertoires in COVID-19 (dated by TCRdb to 2020 to 2022). The library was obtained by the immunoSEQ multiplex PCR assay. TCRdb retrieved this table from immuneACCESS and kept in-frame rearrangements only. Not all clones are present; in checked studies, unresolved V genes account for under half, and no reason is known for the remainder. For this sample the table gives roughly 130,000 clones, of which 80% to 85% were detected only once. Clones ranked in the top ten supply around 4.2% of the sample. Sequenced material: PBMCs or T cells enriched from blood (not recorded which). The receptors stem from a woman aged 25 to 39 who had recovered from COVID-19.

The chain links TRBV10-3 to TRBJ2-7; D is perhaps TRBD1 (6 bases). V lost 4 bases and J 2 bases, leaving 6 bases between the germline ends. The CDR3 runs to 12 residues. Germline V gene sequence: CDR1 ENHRY, CDR2 SYGVKD. This CDR3 reads CAISGTAYEQYF. The CDR3 coding sequence is TGTGCCATCAGTGGGACAGCCTACGAGCAGTACTTC.

The chain links TRBV14 to TRBJ1-4; D is undetermined. The V and J ends lost 4 bases and 8 bases respectively, with 17 bases between them. Germline CDR1 and CDR2: SGHDN and FVKESK. This CDR3 region has 15 residues. In DNA, the CDR3 is TGTGCCAGCAGCCTAATCTTACAAACCGGGGAAAAACTGTTTTTT. Its protein is CASSLILQTGEKLFF.

V usage is TRBV27 and J usage is TRBJ2-1, with D unresolved. Between the trimmed V and J ends, which lost 4 bases and 4 bases, there was a span of 5 bases. The CDR3 has 12 amino acids. Germline V gene data show CDR1 as MNHEY and CDR2 as SMNVEV (reference sequence). The CDR3, as DNA: TGTGCCAGCAGTTCCCAGTACAATGAGCAGTTCTTC. Its protein is CASSSQYNEQFF.

The chain joins TRBV4-3 to TRBJ2-1; 9 bases match TRBD1. The V and J ends lost 4 bases and 5 bases, in that order; junction bases with no gene match: 6. The CDR3 spans 15 residues. In germline, CDR1 is LGHNA, CDR2 YSLEER. CDR3 sequence: CASSLHGTGNNEQFF. The CDR3 DNA follows: TGCGCCAGCAGCCTCCATGGGACAGGGAACAATGAGCAGTTCTTC.

The CDR3 DNA follows: TGTGCCAGCACATACAGTGGGTACGAGCAGTACTTC. It codes for CASTYSGYEQYF. The genes are TRBV6-5 and TRBJ2-7; D is unclear. The CDR3 length is 12 residues. Per germline, CDR1 MNHEY and CDR2 SVGAGI. Trimming stripped 7 bases from V and 4 bases from J, with 11 bases between.

The chain is built from TRBV4-3 and TRBJ1-5; the D gene is possibly TRBD1 (5 bases). CDR3 size: 14 residues. V was cut by 3 bases and J by 0 bases, with 6 bases left in between. Germline V CDR1 and CDR2: LGHNA, YSLEER. CDR3 sequence: CASSQTVSNQPQHF. Here the CDR3 DNA reads TGCGCCAGCAGCCAGACAGTTAGCAATCAGCCCCAGCATTTT.

This clone appeared a single time. This sequence joins TRBV11-2 and TRBJ2-1; 12 bases line up with TRBD2. With V trimmed by 1 base and J by 15 bases, 4 bases remained unmatched. CDR3 length: 13 amino acids. From germline, CDR1 is SGHAT and CDR2 FQNNGV. CDR3 in amino acids: CASSLGLAGGPFF. The CDR3 DNA is TGTGCCAGCAGCTTAGGTCTAGCGGGAGGGCCGTTCTTC.

This clone was seen a few times. The chain is built from TRBV19 and TRBJ2-1; 11 positions match TRBD2. This CDR3 is built from 15 residues. V gave up 6 bases and J gave up 8 bases; unmatched junction bases: 9. Per germline, CDR1 LNHDA and CDR2 SQIVND (reference sequence). Written as DNA, the CDR3 is TGTGCCAGTAGCGGACTAGCGGGTGGGGATGATGAGCAGTTCTTC. Amino acid sequence: CASSGLAGGDDEQFF.

V and J are TRBV3-1 (or the pseudogene TRBV3-2) and TRBJ2-1; TRBD2 aligns across 14 bases. Germline loops: CDR1 LGHDT, CDR2 YNNKEL (reference sequence). This CDR3 contains 18 residues. V shed 4 bases and J 7 bases; nucleotides not matched to a gene: 12. CDR3 DNA: TGTGCCAGCAGCCTCGGACTAGCGGGAGGAAAAATGGGAAATGAGCAGTTCTTC. This gives the protein CASSLGLAGGKMGNEQFF.

J is TRBJ2-7 and V is TRBV7-9, with 12 positions matching TRBD2. This CDR3 has 15 amino acids. Germline CDR1 SEHNR, CDR2 FQNEAQ (reference sequence). After removal of 6 bases from V and 0 bases from J, the junction contained 3 bases not matched to a gene. The CDR3 loop is CASRPTSGSSYEQYF. The CDR3 region has the DNA TGTGCCAGCAGACCGACTAGCGGGAGCTCCTACGAGCAGTACTTC.

The chain joins TRBV10-3 to TRBJ2-1; 8 bases are shared with TRBD2. The germline gives CDR1 ENHRY, CDR2 SYGVKD. The CDR3 loop spans 16 amino acids. V dropped 5 bases and J dropped 5; count of bases not matched to a gene: 11. CDR3 DNA: TGTGCCATCAGTAACTCCGGGACTAGTGGGAACAATGAGCAGTTCTTC. Its protein product is CAISNSGTSGNNEQFF.

V gene TRBV24-1 combines with J gene TRBJ2-1; 7 bases are shared with TRBD2. Germline V lookup: CDR1 KGHDR, CDR2 SFDVKD. Germline trimming cut 3 bases from V and 2 bases from J; bases unmatched to any gene: 9. The CDR3 sequence is 17 residues long. The DNA for the CDR3 is TGTGCCACCAGTGATCCGACTAGCCGGCGCCCCTACAATGAGCAGTTCTTC. Encoded protein: CATSDPTSRRPYNEQFF.

The V call is TRBV2, the J call TRBJ2-4; D possibly corresponds to TRBD2 (6 bases). Between the trimmed V and J ends, which lost 8 bases and 3 bases, there was a span of 17 bases. The CDR3 totals 15 residues. The germline CDR1 and CDR2 sequences are SNHLY and FYNNEI. CDR3: CASGYLGGLKNIQYF. The CDR3 DNA reads TGTGCCAGCGGGTACCTGGGAGGTCTCAAAAACATTCAGTACTTC.

This rearrangement joins TRBV6-5 to TRBJ1-1; D unclear. The length of the CDR3 is 14 residues. From germline, CDR1 is MNHEY and CDR2 SVGAGI. Trimming stripped 5 bases from V and 0 bases from J, with 10 bases between. In nucleotides, the CDR3 is TGTGCCAGCAGTCCCCAGTTCATGAACACTGAAGCTTTCTTT. This encodes CASSPQFMNTEAFF.

The V call is TRBV7-9, the J call TRBJ2-5, with 7 bases identical to TRBD1. In germline, CDR1 is SEHNR, CDR2 FQNEAQ (reference sequence). CDR3 size: 14 residues. V lost 5 bases to trimming and J lost 1 base; unmatched junction nucleotides: 4. In DNA form, the CDR3 reads TGTGCCAGCAGCAAAGGGACAGTCCAAGAGACCCAGTACTTC. Amino acids: CASSKGTVQETQYF.

This chain uses TRBV29-1 with TRBJ1-2, with D tentatively TRBD1 (5 bases). V lost 7 bases and J lost 4, with 16 bases in between. The germline V gene has CDR1 SQVTM and CDR2 ANQGSEA. This CDR3 region has 13 residues. CDR3 region: CSGAGGPRYGYTF. The CDR3 DNA is TGCAGCGGGGCCGGGGGACCGCGCTATGGCTACACCTTC. The full variable domain, with the rest looked up from reference TRBV29-1 and TRBJ1-2, is SAVISQKPSRDICQRGTSLTIQCQVDSQVTMMFWYRQQPGQSLTLIATANQGSEATYESGFVIDKFPISRPNLTFSTLTVSNMSPEDSSIYLCSGAGGPRYGYTFGSGTRLTVV.

CDR3 nucleotide sequence: TGTGCCAGCAGCCTGGGGGCTAGCGGGTCCACCGGGGAGCTGTTTTTT. This sequence encodes CASSLGASGSTGELFF. The chain is built from TRBV28 and TRBJ2-2; TRBD2 aligns across 8 bases. The V and J ends lost 6 bases and 4 bases, in that order; junction bases with no gene match: 10. CDR1 MDHEN and CDR2 SYDVKM come from the germline V gene. The CDR3 runs 16 residues. Variable domain in full (rest from reference TRBV28 and TRBJ2-2): DVKVTQSSRYLVKRTGEKVFLECVQDMDHENMFWYRQDPGLGLRLIYFSYDVKMKEKGDIPEGYSVSREKKERFSLILESASTNQTSMYLCASSLGASGSTGELFFGEGSRLTVL.

The V call is TRBV7-2, the J call TRBJ2-5; TRBD2 matches 7 bases. This CDR3 comprises 15 residues. Germline V gene lookup returns CDR1 SGHTA and CDR2 FQGNSA. J lost 0 bases, V lost 0 bases, and 1 base had no gene match. The DNA of the CDR3 is TGTGCCAGCAGCTTAGCTAGCGGGTACCAAGAGACCCAGTACTTC. Encoded protein: CASSLASGYQETQYF.

The chain's CDR3 is CASRTSGRIDEQFF. CDR3 bases: TGTGCCAGCAGGACTAGCGGGAGAATCGATGAGCAGTTCTTC. The V call is TRBV28, the J call TRBJ2-1; 12 bases match TRBD2. The J segment lost 8 bases and the V segment lost 6 bases, leaving 5 bases of the junction unmatched. The germline gives CDR1 MDHEN, CDR2 SYDVKM. There are 14 residues in the CDR3.

This clone was recorded a few times. The rearrangement links TRBV5-1 to TRBJ2-7; 11 bases map to TRBD2. This CDR3 contains 14 residues. The germline V gene has CDR1 SGHRS and CDR2 YFSETQ. V lost 3 bases and J lost 2; bases outside the gene matches: 1. The CDR3 nucleotides read TGCGCCAGCAGCTCACTAGCGGGAGCCTACGAGCAGTACTTC. This codes for CASSSLAGAYEQYF.

The chain employs TRBV19 and TRBJ2-1; a weak D match, TRBD2 (6 bases). Trimming removed 2 bases at V and 6 bases at J, with 17 bases between. CDR3 length equals 16 residues. CDR1 is LNHDA, CDR2 SQIVND, per germline (reference sequence). The CDR3: CASSIRLQKTSNEQFF. The CDR3 nucleotides are TGTGCCAGTAGTATACGGCTACAGAAGACTAGCAATGAGCAGTTCTTC.

The V call is TRBV6-5, the J call TRBJ2-3, with a weak D call TRBD2 (6 bases). Germline V lookup: CDR1 MNHEY, CDR2 SVGAGI. The CDR3 spans 13 residues. Trimming left V 8 bases short and J 3 bases short, with 12 bases between. The CDR3 sequence: CASATGETDTQYF. CDR3 bases: TGTGCCAGCGCGACGGGAGAGACAGATACGCAGTATTTT.

This chain connects TRBV5-1 to TRBJ2-3, with 8 nucleotides matching TRBD1. Germline CDR1 reads SGHRS; CDR2 reads YFSETQ. The junction had 4 bases not matched to a gene; V was cut back by 3 bases and J by 4 bases. The CDR3 length is 14 residues. CDR3 coding DNA: TGCGCCAGCAGCTCGTCGACAGGGGCAGATACGCAGTATTTT. This codes for CASSSSTGADTQYF.

The chain carries TRBV2 and TRBJ1-6; D remains ambiguous. V lost 3 bases to trimming and J lost 10 bases, with 10 bases between them. This CDR3 has 13 amino acids. Germline V gene sequence: CDR1 SNHLY, CDR2 FYNNEI. The CDR3, as DNA: TGTGCCAGCAGTGAGCAGGATTACTCACCCCTCCACTTT. Translation: CASSEQDYSPLHF.